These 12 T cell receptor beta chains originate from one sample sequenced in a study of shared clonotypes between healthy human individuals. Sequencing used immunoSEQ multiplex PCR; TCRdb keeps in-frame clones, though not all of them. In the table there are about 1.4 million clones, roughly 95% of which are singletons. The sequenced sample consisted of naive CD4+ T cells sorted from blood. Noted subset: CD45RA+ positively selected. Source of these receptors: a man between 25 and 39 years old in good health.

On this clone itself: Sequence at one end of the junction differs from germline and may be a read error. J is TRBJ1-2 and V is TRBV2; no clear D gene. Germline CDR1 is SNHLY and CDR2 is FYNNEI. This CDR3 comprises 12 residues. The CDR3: CASREENYGYTF. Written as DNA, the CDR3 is TGTGCCAGCAGGGAAGAAAACTATGGCTACACCTTC.

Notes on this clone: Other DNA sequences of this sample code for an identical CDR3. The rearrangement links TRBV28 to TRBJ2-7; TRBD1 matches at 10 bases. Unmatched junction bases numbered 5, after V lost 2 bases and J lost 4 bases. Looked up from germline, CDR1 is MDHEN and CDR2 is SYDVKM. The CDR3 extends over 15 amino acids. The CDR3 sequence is CASSLPGTGAYEQYF. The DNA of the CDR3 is TGTGCCAGCAGTTTACCCGGGACAGGGGCGTACGAGCAGTACTTC.

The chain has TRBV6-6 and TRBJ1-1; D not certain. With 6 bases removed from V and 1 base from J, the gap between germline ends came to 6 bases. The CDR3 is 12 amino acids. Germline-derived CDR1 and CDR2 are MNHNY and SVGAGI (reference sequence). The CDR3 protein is CASSPKNTEAFF. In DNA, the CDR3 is TGTGCCAGCAGCCCAAAGAACACTGAAGCTTTCTTT.

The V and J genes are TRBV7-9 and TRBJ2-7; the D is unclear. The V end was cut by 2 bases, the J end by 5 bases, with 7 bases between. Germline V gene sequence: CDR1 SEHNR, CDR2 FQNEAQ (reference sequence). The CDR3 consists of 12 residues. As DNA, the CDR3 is TGTGCCAGCAGCTTAAATGGGGACGAGCAGTACTTC. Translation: CASSLNGDEQYF. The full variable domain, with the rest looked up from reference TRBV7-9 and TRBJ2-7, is DTGVSQNPRHKITKRGQNVTFRCDPISEHNRLYWYRQTLGQGPEFLTYFQNEAQLEKSRLLSDRFSAERPKGSFSTLEIQRTEQGDSAMYLCASSLNGDEQYFGPGTRLTVT.

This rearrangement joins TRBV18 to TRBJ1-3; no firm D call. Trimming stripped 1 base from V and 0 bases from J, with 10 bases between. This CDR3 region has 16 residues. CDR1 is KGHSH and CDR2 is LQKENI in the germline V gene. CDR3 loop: CASSPLRIFSGNTIYF. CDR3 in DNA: TGTGCCAGCTCACCACTTAGGATCTTCTCTGGAAACACCATATATTTT.

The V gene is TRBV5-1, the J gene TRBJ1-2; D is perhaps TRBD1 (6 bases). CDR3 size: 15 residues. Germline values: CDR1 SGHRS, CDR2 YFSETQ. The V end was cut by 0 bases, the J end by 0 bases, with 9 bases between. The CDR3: CASSLEGGSNYGYTF. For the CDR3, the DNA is TGCGCCAGCAGCTTGGAGGGGGGTTCTAACTATGGCTACACCTTC.

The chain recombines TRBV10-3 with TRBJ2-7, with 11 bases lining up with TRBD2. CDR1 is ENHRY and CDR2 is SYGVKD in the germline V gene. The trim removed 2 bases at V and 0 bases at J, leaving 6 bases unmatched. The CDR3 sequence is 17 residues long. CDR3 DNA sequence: TGTGCCATCAGTGAGGAGGGACTAGCGGTCAGCTCCTACGAGCAGTACTTC. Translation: CAISEEGLAVSSYEQYF.

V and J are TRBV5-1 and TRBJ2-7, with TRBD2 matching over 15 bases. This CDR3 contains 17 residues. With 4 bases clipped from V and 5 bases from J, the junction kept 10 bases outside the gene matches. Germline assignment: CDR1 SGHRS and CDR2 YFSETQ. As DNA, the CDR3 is TGCGCCAGCAGCCGTTCCCCGGGACTAGCGGGGGGAAACGAGCAGTACTTC. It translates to CASSRSPGLAGGNEQYF.

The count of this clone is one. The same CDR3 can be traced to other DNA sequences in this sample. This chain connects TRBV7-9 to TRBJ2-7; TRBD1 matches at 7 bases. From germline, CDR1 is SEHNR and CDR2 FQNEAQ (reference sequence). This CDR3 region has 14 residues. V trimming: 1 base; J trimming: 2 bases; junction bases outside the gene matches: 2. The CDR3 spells CASSLGQGAYEQYF. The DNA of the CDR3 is TGTGCCAGCAGCTTAGGACAGGGCGCCTACGAGCAGTACTTC.

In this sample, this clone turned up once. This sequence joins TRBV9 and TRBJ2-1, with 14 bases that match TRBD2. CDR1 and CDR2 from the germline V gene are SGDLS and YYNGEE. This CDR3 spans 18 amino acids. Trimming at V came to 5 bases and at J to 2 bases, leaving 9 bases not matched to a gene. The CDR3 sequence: CASSALTSGRAPYNEQFF. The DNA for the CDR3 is TGTGCCAGCAGTGCCTTGACTAGCGGGAGGGCCCCCTACAATGAGCAGTTCTTC.

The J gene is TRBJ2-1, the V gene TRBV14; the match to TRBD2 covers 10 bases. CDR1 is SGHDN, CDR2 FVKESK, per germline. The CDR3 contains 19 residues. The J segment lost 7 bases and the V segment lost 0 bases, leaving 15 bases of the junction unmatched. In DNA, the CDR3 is TGTGCCAGCAGCCAAGATCTACGACTAGCGGGTTATAGCAGGAATGAGCAGTTCTTC. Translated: CASSQDLRLAGYSRNEQFF.

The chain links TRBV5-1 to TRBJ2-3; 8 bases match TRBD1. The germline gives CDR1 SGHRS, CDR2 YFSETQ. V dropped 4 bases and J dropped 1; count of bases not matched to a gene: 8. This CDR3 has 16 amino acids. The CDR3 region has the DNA TGCGCCAGCAGCGATCCCGGGACAGGTGGCACAGATACGCAGTATTTT. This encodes CASSDPGTGGTDTQYF.